This TCR beta chain is drawn from a study of shared clonotypes between healthy human individuals. Overall study: Each donor's CD4 naive and CD4 memory cells filled three plates apiece, CD8 naive two, and CD8 memory one. Study-wide findings and caveats: For naive CD4 cells, around 5% of clonotypes were shared across a handful of donors. Represented genetic and exposure-history diversity was restricted by having few donors.

The V end was cut by 6 bases, the J end by 0 bases, with 14 bases between. The germline V gene encodes CDR1 MDHEN and CDR2 SYDVKM. This CDR3 is built from 15 residues. Adult donors, all healthy and HIV-negative, had no recent acute infections or vaccinations. Comments on this clone: Its antigen is still unknown.

Sequencing was performed with immunoSEQ multiplex PCR; in TCRdb, only in-frame clones are kept and a portion is missing. The top ten clones hold approximately 2% of a sample with 600,000 to 800,000 clones, roughly 72% of them seen once. The source of this sequence is a woman between 25 and 40 years old in good health. The chain uses TRBV28 and TRBJ2-5, with a weak D call TRBD1 (6 bases). Sequencing used memory CD4+ T cells sorted from blood. Sample subset: CD45RA-negative fraction. CDR3 region: CASRPQGWYQETQYF. In DNA, the CDR3 is TGTGCCAGCAGGCCGCAGGGGTGGTACCAAGAGACCCAGTACTTC.